The 10 T cell receptor beta chains in this list originate from one sample, sequenced in a study of beta chain features in type 1 diabetes. Study-level points and caveats: People with Type 1 diabetes carried modestly yet significantly shorter TCRB CDR3s in all four CD4+ subsets.

Their antigens are not known. Expressed TCRB transcripts were sequenced because the entire RNA isolate underwent reverse transcription. Sequencing was performed with immunoSEQ multiplex PCR; in TCRdb, only in-frame clones are kept and a portion is missing. The table shows some 250,000 clones, with 11% occurring only once. Sequencing input: naive CD4+ T cells from blood. These receptors originate from a man under 40 with type 1 diabetes.

The rearrangement joins TRBV29-1 to TRBJ2-7, with TRBD1 matching 7 bases. The CDR3 covers 15 residues. V gave up 5 bases and J gave up 6 bases; unmatched junction bases: 16. Germline assignment: CDR1 SQVTM and CDR2 ANQGSEA. CDR3 in DNA: TGCAGCGTTCCAGAGAGGGGGCCGATTGGGGTCGAGCAGTACTTC. It encodes CSVPERGPIGVEQYF.

There are a few counts of this clone. This rearrangement joins TRBV7-2 to TRBJ1-1, with 8 bases matching TRBD1. CDR3 length equals 15 residues. With 1 base clipped from V and 4 bases from J, the junction kept 5 bases outside the gene matches. Germline assignment: CDR1 SGHTA and CDR2 FQGNSA. The CDR3 is CASSLETGVGTEAFF. CDR3 coding DNA: TGTGCCAGCAGCTTAGAGACAGGGGTGGGCACTGAAGCTTTCTTT.

With regard to this clone: This sample also contains other DNA sequences that code for the same CDR3. The chain uses TRBV18 and TRBJ1-2; no definite D call. The CDR3 covers 14 residues. CDR1 KGHSH and CDR2 LQKENI come from the germline V gene. The ends were cut back, 0 bases at V and 3 bases at J, with 8 bases in the middle. CDR3 protein: CASSPPAGDYGYTF. The DNA for the CDR3 is TGTGCCAGCTCACCACCAGCCGGGGACTATGGCTACACCTTC.

This clone showed up just a few times. The chain is built from TRBV7-2 and TRBJ2-7; tentative D call: TRBD1 (6 bases). The CDR3 totals 14 residues. Germline values: CDR1 SGHTA, CDR2 FQGNSA. The ends were cut back, 1 base at V and 4 bases at J, with 11 bases in the middle. The CDR3 sequence: CASSLEAGAYEQYF. The CDR3 DNA follows: TGTGCCAGCAGCTTAGAGGCAGGGGCTTACGAGCAGTACTTC. The full variable domain, in which reference TRBV7-2 and TRBJ2-7 provide the parts outside the CDR3, is GAGVSQSPSNKVTEKGKDVELRCDPISGHTALYWYRQSLGQGLEFLIYFQGNSAPDKSGLPSDRFSAERTGGSVSTLTIQRTQQEDSAVYLCASSLEAGAYEQYFGPGTRLTVT.

In DNA form, the CDR3 reads TGTGCCAGCAGTGAACCCTCTTCGGACAGGGCACGCACAGATACGCAGTATTTT. This sequence encodes CASSEPSSDRARTDTQYF. V gene TRBV25-1 combines with J gene TRBJ2-3, with 8 bases that match TRBD1. Germline lookup yields CDR1 MGHDK and CDR2 SYGVNS. V lost 2 bases and J lost 1; bases outside the gene matches: 11. The CDR3 extends over 18 amino acids.

This clone showed up just a few times. The J gene is TRBJ1-2, the V gene TRBV7-9; D might be TRBD1 (5 bases). Germline CDR1 is SEHNR and CDR2 is FQNEAQ (reference sequence). The CDR3 has 13 residues. V lost 7 bases, J lost 4 bases, and 13 bases lay in between. The CDR3 loop reads CASKTDKLYGYTF. CDR3 sequence (DNA): TGTGCCAGCAAGACAGACAAACTCTATGGCTACACCTTC.

The genes are TRBV4-3 and TRBJ2-1; weak D call: TRBD2 (6 bases). Germline V lookup: CDR1 LGHNA, CDR2 YSLEER. This CDR3 is 17 amino acids long. V lost 3 bases to trimming and J lost 4 bases, with 19 bases between them. The CDR3 region is CASSQGWRGGLYNEQFF. CDR3 nucleotide sequence: TGCGCCAGCAGCCAGGGTTGGAGGGGAGGCCTTTACAATGAGCAGTTCTTC.

This clone was seen only a few times. The CDR3, as DNA: TGTGCCAGCAGCATCGACAGGGGTAATGAAAAACTGTTTTTT. As protein: CASSIDRGNEKLFF. This chain connects TRBV7-8 to TRBJ1-4, with 8 bases that match TRBD1. The germline CDR1 and CDR2 sequences are SGHVS and FQNEAQ. After removal of 5 bases from V and 4 bases from J, the junction contained 3 bases not matched to a gene. The CDR3 totals 14 residues.

This clone appeared a few times. The chain joins TRBV7-9 to TRBJ2-1; 9 bases are shared with TRBD1. Trimming cost V 1 base and J 0 bases; bases outside gene matches: 10. The CDR3 runs to 19 residues. Germline values: CDR1 SEHNR, CDR2 FQNEAQ (reference sequence). CDR3 residues: CASSLGRTWTGDSYNEQFF. CDR3 sequence (DNA): TGTGCCAGCAGCTTAGGAAGAACCTGGACAGGGGACTCCTACAATGAGCAGTTCTTC.

This clone was seen more than once but under ten times. This sequence joins TRBV29-1 and TRBJ1-5; no reliable D call. The V and J ends lost 4 bases and 2 bases respectively, with 12 bases between them. The CDR3 is made up of 14 amino acids. Per the germline V gene, CDR1 is SQVTM and CDR2 is ANQGSEA. The CDR3 DNA reads as TGCAGCGTTGGTTGGGATAGCGGCAATCAGCCCCAGCATTTT. It is translated as CSVGWDSGNQPQHF.